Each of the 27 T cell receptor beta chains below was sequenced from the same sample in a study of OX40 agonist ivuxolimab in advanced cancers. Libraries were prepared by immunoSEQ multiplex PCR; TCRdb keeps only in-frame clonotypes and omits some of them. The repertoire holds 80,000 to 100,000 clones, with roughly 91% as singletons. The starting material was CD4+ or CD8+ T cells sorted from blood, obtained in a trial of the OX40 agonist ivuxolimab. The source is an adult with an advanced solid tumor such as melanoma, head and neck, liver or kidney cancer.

CDR3 DNA sequence: TGTGCCAGCAGTTTATCGGGCGGGATCCCCTACGAGCAGTACTTC. It encodes CASSLSGGIPYEQYF. This sequence joins TRBV27 and TRBJ2-7; D is possibly TRBD2 (6 bases). Germline V CDR1 and CDR2: MNHEY, SMNVEV (reference sequence). The CDR3 is 15 residues long. V was clipped by 0 bases and J by 2 bases, with 11 bases between them.

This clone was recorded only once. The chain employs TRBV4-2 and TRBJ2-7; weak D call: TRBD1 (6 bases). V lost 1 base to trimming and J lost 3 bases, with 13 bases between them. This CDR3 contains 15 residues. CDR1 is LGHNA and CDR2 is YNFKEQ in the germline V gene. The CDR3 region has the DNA TGTGCCAGCAGCCAAGGGCCTAGACAGGACTACGAGCAGTACTTC. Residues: CASSQGPRQDYEQYF.

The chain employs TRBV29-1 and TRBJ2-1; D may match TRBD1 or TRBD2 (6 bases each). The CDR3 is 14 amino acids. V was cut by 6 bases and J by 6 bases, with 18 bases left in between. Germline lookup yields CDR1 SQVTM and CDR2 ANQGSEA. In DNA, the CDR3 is TGCAGCGTGTCCCTAGCAGGAGGGGGCAATGAGCAGTTCTTC. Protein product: CSVSLAGGGNEQFF.

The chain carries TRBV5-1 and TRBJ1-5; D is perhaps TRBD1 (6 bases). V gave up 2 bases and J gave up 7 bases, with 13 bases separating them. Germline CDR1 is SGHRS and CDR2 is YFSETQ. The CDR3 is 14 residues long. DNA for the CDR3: TGCGCCAGCAGCTTAGTACAGGGTGGGCAGCCCCAGCATTTT. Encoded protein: CASSLVQGGQPQHF.

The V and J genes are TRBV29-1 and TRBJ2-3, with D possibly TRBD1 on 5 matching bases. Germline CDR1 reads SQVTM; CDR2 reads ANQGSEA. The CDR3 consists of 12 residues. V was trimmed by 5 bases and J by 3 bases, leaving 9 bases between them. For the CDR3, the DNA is TGCAGCGTTACGACAGTAACAGATACGCAGTATTTT. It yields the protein CSVTTVTDTQYF.

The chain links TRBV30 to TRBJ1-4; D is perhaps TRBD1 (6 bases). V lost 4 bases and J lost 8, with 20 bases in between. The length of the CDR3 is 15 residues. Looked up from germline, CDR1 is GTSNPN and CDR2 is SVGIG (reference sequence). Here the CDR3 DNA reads TGTGCCTGGACGCCGGGACAAGGGATGGAGGAAAAACTGTTTTTT. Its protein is CAWTPGQGMEEKLFF.

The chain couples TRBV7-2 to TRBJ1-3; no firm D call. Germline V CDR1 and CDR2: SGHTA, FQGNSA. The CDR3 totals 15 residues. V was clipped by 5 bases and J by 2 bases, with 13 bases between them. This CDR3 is CASSPRPGPGNTIYF. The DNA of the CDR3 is TGTGCCAGCAGCCCCCGGCCTGGGCCTGGAAACACCATATATTTT.

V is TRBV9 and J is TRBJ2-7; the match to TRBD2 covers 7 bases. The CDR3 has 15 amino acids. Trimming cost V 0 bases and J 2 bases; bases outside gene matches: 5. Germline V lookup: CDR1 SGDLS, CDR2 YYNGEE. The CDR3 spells CASSVEGGPTYEQYF. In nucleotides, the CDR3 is TGTGCCAGCAGCGTAGAGGGAGGGCCGACCTACGAGCAGTACTTC.

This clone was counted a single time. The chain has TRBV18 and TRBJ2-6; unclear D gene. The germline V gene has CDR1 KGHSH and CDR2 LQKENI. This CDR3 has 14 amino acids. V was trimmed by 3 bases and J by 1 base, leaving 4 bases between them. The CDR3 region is CASSPGSGANVLTF. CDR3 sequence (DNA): TGTGCCAGCTCACCTGGTTCTGGGGCCAACGTCCTGACTTTC.

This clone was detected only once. This CDR3 reads CASSSDRGRYNEQFF. DNA of the CDR3: TGTGCCAGCAGCTCGGACAGGGGCCGTTACAATGAGCAGTTCTTC. The chain combines TRBV5-4 with TRBJ2-1, with 9 nucleotides matching TRBD1. CDR3 length: 15 residues. Germline CDR1 is SGHNT and CDR2 is YYREEE (reference sequence). V trimming: 3 bases; J trimming: 4 bases; junction bases outside the gene matches: 5.

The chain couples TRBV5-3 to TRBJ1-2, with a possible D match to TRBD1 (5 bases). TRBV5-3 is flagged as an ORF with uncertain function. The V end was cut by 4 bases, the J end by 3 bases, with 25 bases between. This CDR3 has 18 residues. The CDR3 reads CARSHLPRVLLSHYGYTF. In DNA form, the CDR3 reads TGTGCCAGAAGCCACCTCCCCAGGGTCCTGCTTTCCCACTATGGCTACACCTTC.

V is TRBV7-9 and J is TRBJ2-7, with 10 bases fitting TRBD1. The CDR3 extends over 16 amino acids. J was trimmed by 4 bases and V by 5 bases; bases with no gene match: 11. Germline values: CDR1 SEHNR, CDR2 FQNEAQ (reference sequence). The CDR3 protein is CASSTSFWDRGYEQYF. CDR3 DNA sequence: TGTGCCAGCAGCACCTCCTTTTGGGACAGGGGTTACGAGCAGTACTTC.

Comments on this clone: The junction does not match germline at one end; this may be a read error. CDR3 sequence (DNA): TGTGCCAGCAGTTTCTCCGATGGGCGGGAGCCGTACTTC. This translates into CASSFSDGREPYF. V gene TRBV27 combines with J gene TRBJ2-7, with 7 bases that match TRBD2. The CDR3 runs to 13 residues. From germline, CDR1 is MNHEY and CDR2 SMNVEV (reference sequence).

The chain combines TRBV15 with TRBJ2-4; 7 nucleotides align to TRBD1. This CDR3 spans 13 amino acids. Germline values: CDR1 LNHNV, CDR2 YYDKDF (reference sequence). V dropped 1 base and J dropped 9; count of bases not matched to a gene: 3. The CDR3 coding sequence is TGTGCCACCAGCAGAGGACAGGGCACCATTCAGTACTTC. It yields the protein CATSRGQGTIQYF.

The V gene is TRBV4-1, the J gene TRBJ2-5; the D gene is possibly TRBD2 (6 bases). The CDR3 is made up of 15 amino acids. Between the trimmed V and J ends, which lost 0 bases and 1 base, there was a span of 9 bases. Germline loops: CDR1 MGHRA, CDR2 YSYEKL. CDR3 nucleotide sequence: TGCGCCAGCAGCCAAGATATGGGGGGCCAAGAGACCCAGTACTTC. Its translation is CASSQDMGGQETQYF.

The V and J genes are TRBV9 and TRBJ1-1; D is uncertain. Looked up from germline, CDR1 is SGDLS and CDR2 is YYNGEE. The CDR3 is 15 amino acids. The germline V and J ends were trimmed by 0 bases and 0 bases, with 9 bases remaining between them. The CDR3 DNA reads TGTGCCAGCAGCGTAGCCCCCGACTTGAACACTGAAGCTTTCTTT. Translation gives CASSVAPDLNTEAFF.

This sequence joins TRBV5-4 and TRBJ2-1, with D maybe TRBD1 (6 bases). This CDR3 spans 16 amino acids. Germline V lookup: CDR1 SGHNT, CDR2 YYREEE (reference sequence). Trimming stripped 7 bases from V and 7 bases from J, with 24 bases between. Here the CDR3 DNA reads TGTGCCAGCTCCAGTACCCGGGACCCGAGGGGGAATGAGCAGTTCTTC. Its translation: CASSSTRDPRGNEQFF.

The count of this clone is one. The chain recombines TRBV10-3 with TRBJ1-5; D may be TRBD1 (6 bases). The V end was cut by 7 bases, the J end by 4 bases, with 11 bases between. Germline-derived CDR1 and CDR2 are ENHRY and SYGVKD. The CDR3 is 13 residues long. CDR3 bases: TGTGCCATCAACAGGGAAGTGAATCAGCCCCAGCATTTT. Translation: CAINREVNQPQHF.

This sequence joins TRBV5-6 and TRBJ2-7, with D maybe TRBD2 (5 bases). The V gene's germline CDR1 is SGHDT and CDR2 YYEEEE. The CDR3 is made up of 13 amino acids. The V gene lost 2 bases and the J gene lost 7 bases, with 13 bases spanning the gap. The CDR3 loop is CASSLRDLGEQYF. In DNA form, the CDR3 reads TGTGCCAGCAGCTTACGGGATCTTGGGGAGCAGTACTTC. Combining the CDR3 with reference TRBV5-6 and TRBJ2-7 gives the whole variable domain DAGVTQSPTHLIKTRGQQVTLRCSPKSGHDTVSWYQQALGQGPQFIFQYYEEEERQRGNFPDRFSGHQFPNYSSELNVNALLLGDSALYLCASSLRDLGEQYFGPGTRLTVT.

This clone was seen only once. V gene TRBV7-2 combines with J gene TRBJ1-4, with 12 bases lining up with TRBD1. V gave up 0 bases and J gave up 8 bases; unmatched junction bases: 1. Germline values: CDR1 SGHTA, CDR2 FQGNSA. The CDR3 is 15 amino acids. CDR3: CASSLAGTGGEKLFF. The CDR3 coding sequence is TGTGCCAGCAGCTTAGCGGGGACAGGGGGCGAAAAACTGTTTTTT.

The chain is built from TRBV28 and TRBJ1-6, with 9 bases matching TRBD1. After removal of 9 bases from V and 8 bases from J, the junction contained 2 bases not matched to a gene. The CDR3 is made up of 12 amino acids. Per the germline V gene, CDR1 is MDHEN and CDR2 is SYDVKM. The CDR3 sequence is CASGQGYSPLHF. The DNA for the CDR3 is TGTGCCAGTGGACAGGGGTATTCACCCCTCCACTTT.

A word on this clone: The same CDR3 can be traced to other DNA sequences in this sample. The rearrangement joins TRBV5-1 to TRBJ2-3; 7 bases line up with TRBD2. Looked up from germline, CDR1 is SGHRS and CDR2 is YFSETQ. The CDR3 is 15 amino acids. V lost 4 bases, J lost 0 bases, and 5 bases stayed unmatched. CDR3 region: CASSAGGTSTDTQYF. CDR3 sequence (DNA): TGCGCCAGCAGCGCCGGGGGGACTAGCACAGATACGCAGTATTTT.

This CDR3 reads CASSFSPNQPQHF. CDR3 bases: TGTGCCAGCAGCTTTTCCCCAAATCAGCCCCAGCATTTT. The genes are TRBV7-8 and TRBJ1-5; D gene ambiguous. V gave up 3 bases and J gave up 4 bases, with 7 bases separating them. Per the germline V gene, CDR1 is SGHVS and CDR2 is FQNEAQ. The CDR3 sequence is 13 residues long.

The CDR3 DNA reads as TGTGCCAGCAGCTTAATAGGTGCCGGGACGTTATCCTACAATGAGCAGTTCTTC. Translating it yields CASSLIGAGTLSYNEQFF. The V and J genes are TRBV7-6 and TRBJ2-1; the D gene could be TRBD1 or TRBD2 (5 bases each). The V gene lost 2 bases and the J gene lost 1 base, with 18 bases spanning the gap. From germline, CDR1 is SGHVS and CDR2 FNYEAQ. This CDR3 spans 18 amino acids.

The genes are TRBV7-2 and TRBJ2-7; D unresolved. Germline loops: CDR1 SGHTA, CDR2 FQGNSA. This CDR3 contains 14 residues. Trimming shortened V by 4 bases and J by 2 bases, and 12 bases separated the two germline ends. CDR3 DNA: TGTGCCAGCAGCTCCCCCCCGGGCACCTACGAGCAGTACTTC. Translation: CASSSPPGTYEQYF. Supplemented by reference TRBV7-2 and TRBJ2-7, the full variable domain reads GAGVSQSPSNKVTEKGKDVELRCDPISGHTALYWYRQSLGQGLEFLIYFQGNSAPDKSGLPSDRFSAERTGGSVSTLTIQRTQQEDSAVYLCASSSPPGTYEQYFGPGTRLTVT.

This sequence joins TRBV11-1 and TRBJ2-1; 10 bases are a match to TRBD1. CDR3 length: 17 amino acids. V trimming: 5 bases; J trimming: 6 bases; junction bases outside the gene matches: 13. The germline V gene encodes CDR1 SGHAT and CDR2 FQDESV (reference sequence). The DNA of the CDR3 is TGTGCCAGCAGCCGGCCGGACAGGGGGGCCAGAGGCAATGAGCAGTTCTTC. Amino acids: CASSRPDRGARGNEQFF.

CDR3 in amino acids: CASSVAPGQGYEQYF. The CDR3 DNA follows: TGTGCCAGCAGCGTAGCACCCGGACAGGGGTACGAGCAGTACTTC. The chain carries TRBV9 and TRBJ2-7; 9 positions agree with TRBD1. V shed 0 bases, J shed 4 bases, and the junction held 5 bases outside the gene matches. Germline values: CDR1 SGDLS, CDR2 YYNGEE. The CDR3 consists of 15 residues.